Shown below are 26 T cell receptor beta chains from a single sample sequenced in a study of graft-versus-host responses after intestinal transplantation. TCRdb's copy holds only in-frame clones and misses some; the assay was immunoSEQ multiplex PCR. This table holds 100,000 to 110,000 clones, about 90% found once. For these receptors, no antigen is known. The source material was unstimulated CD4+ T cells sorted from spleen or lymph node cells, sampled before transplant. These receptors all stem from a human donor who was the organ donor for an intestinal transplant.

The chain carries TRBV6-5 and TRBJ2-7, with 9 bases lining up with TRBD1. Germline assignment: CDR1 MNHEY and CDR2 SVGAGI. CDR3 length: 15 residues. The V gene end was trimmed by 4 bases and the J gene end by 6 bases; junction bases not matched to a gene: 10. Here the CDR3 DNA reads TGTGCCAGCAGTTTTTTCGGGACAGGGCAGGTCGAGCAGTACTTC. It is translated as CASSFFGTGQVEQYF.

The chain uses TRBV6-1 and TRBJ2-3; no firm D call. The V and J ends lost 1 base and 0 bases respectively, with 14 bases between them. Germline V gene data show CDR1 as MNHNS and CDR2 as SASEGT. The CDR3 contains 17 residues. Written as DNA, the CDR3 is TGTGCCAGCAGTGAAGTCTTTTGGCAGACCAGCACAGATACGCAGTATTTT. It specifies CASSEVFWQTSTDTQYF.

The table lists this clone with a count of one. The J gene is TRBJ1-2, the V gene TRBV10-3; tentative D call: TRBD1 (5 bases). Germline assignment: CDR1 ENHRY and CDR2 SYGVKD. The CDR3 loop spans 13 amino acids. The V end lost 5 bases, the J end lost 5 bases, and 12 bases lay between the germline ends. The CDR3 nucleotides are TGTGCCATCAGTCCCGGGACTGAGTATGGCTACACCTTC. Translated: CAISPGTEYGYTF.

The gene calls are TRBV2 and TRBJ1-1; the D gene is possibly TRBD1 (6 bases). The CDR3 length is 17 residues. V was trimmed by 4 bases and J by 7 bases, leaving 25 bases between them. CDR1 is SNHLY, CDR2 FYNNEI, per germline. CDR3: CASSGWPPVIQDSEAFF. The CDR3 DNA follows: TGTGCCAGCAGTGGTTGGCCACCCGTGATCCAGGACAGTGAAGCTTTCTTT.

Only a few counts were recorded for this clone. V usage is TRBV19 and J usage is TRBJ2-7, with a weak D call TRBD1 (6 bases). The CDR3 totals 16 residues. The germline CDR1 and CDR2 sequences are LNHDA and SQIVND (reference sequence). The V end was cut by 4 bases, the J end by 3 bases, with 19 bases between. CDR3 protein: CASSKRTAGTIYEQYF. For the CDR3, the DNA is TGTGCCAGTAGTAAACGGACAGCCGGCACAATCTACGAGCAGTACTTC.

By frequency in the sample, this clone is medium-sized. J is TRBJ1-4 and V is TRBV5-1; 7 bases are shared with TRBD1. Per germline, CDR1 SGHRS and CDR2 YFSETQ. After removal of 5 bases from V and 5 bases from J, the junction contained 6 bases not matched to a gene. The CDR3 is made up of 14 amino acids. The CDR3 DNA sequence: TGCGCCAGCAGGGTAGACAGGGCGAATGAAAAACTGTTTTTT. It yields the protein CASRVDRANEKLFF. The whole variable domain, remainder taken from reference TRBV5-1 and TRBJ1-4, is KAGVTQTPRYLIKTRGQQVTLSCSPISGHRSVSWYQQTPGQGLQFLFEYFSETQRNKGNFPGRFSGRQFSNSRSEMNVSTLELGDSALYLCASRVDRANEKLFFGSGTQLSVL.

The chain uses TRBV5-1 and TRBJ2-3; no clear D gene. Germline lookup yields CDR1 SGHRS and CDR2 YFSETQ. V shed 4 bases and J shed 0 bases, with 9 bases lying between them. The CDR3 has 14 residues. The CDR3 DNA reads TGCGCCAGCAGCATTGACCGTAGCACAGATACGCAGTATTTT. It encodes CASSIDRSTDTQYF.

V gene TRBV9 combines with J gene TRBJ2-5, with D uncertain. V was cut by 3 bases and J by 3 bases, with 18 bases left in between. Germline CDR1 and CDR2: SGDLS and YYNGEE. This CDR3 region has 16 residues. CDR3 coding DNA: TGTGCCAGCAGCGGGGATGAAGGGTTTCGAAAAGAGACCCAGTACTTC. Protein: CASSGDEGFRKETQYF. The full variable domain, rest sourced from reference TRBV9 and TRBJ2-5, is DSGVTQTPKHLITATGQRVTLRCSPRSGDLSVYWYQQSLDQGLQFLIQYYNGEERAKGNILERFSAQQFPDLHSELNLSSLELGDSALYFCASSGDEGFRKETQYFGPGTRLLVL.

The rearrangement joins TRBV28 to TRBJ1-5; 7 nucleotides match TRBD1. This CDR3 comprises 15 residues. CDR1 MDHEN and CDR2 SYDVKM come from the germline V gene. The V segment lost 7 bases and the J segment 7 bases; nucleotides outside the gene matches: 13. This CDR3 reads CASTSVGTVWQPQHF. The CDR3, as DNA: TGTGCCAGCACCTCGGTAGGGACAGTATGGCAGCCCCAGCATTTT.

The chain is built from TRBV28 and TRBJ2-2, with 12 bases aligning to TRBD2. The CDR3 is made up of 16 amino acids. V dropped 7 bases and J dropped 6; count of bases not matched to a gene: 9. Germline loops: CDR1 MDHEN, CDR2 SYDVKM. The CDR3 coding sequence is TGTGCCAGCACCCTCCCTAGCGGGGGGGCGGCCGGGGAGCTGTTTTTT. It is translated as CASTLPSGGAAGELFF.

The chain carries TRBV28 and TRBJ2-1; D might be TRBD2 (6 bases). Trimming left V 2 bases short and J 1 base short, with 12 bases between. The germline V gene has CDR1 MDHEN and CDR2 SYDVKM. CDR3 length: 16 amino acids. CDR3 in amino acids: CASSLALAVSYNEQFF. In DNA, the CDR3 is TGTGCCAGCAGTTTAGCTTTAGCGGTGTCCTACAATGAGCAGTTCTTC. The variable domain in full, with the rest retrieved from reference TRBV28 and TRBJ2-1, is DVKVTQSSRYLVKRTGEKVFLECVQDMDHENMFWYRQDPGLGLRLIYFSYDVKMKEKGDIPEGYSVSREKKERFSLILESASTNQTSMYLCASSLALAVSYNEQFFGPGTRLTVL.

The rearrangement joins TRBV6-1 to TRBJ2-1, with a tentative D call TRBD1 (5 bases). The germline CDR1 and CDR2 sequences are MNHNS and SASEGT. CDR3 length: 15 amino acids. Trimming removed 0 bases at V and 9 bases at J, with 15 bases between. CDR3 region: CASSEARPGISEQFF. Written as DNA, the CDR3 is TGTGCCAGCAGTGAAGCCCGCCCAGGGATCAGTGAGCAGTTCTTC.

The chain links TRBV9 to TRBJ2-3, with 13 bases aligning to TRBD2. Germline trimming cut 4 bases from V and 4 bases from J; bases unmatched to any gene: 6. This CDR3 spans 16 amino acids. Germline CDR1 SGDLS, CDR2 YYNGEE. The CDR3, as DNA: TGTGCCAGCAGCCACCGACTAGCGGGGGGCTCAGATACGCAGTATTTT. Its translation: CASSHRLAGGSDTQYF.

This clone was picked up one time. The chain carries TRBV30 and TRBJ1-1; D is uncertain. Germline CDR1 reads GTSNPN; CDR2 reads SVGIG (reference sequence). V was shortened by 0 bases and J by 1 base, with 9 bases between the two germline ends. This CDR3 spans 14 amino acids. The DNA of the CDR3 is TGTGCCTGGAGTGTAACGCCCGCGAACACTGAAGCTTTCTTT. It is translated as CAWSVTPANTEAFF.

Here the CDR3 DNA reads TGTGCCAGCAGCCACGCATGGACAGGGGGGTCGTCCCATCAGCCCCAGCATTTT. Translated, it gives CASSHAWTGGSSHQPQHF. The gene calls are TRBV14 and TRBJ1-5; 10 positions agree with TRBD1. The CDR3 covers 18 residues. CDR1 and CDR2 (germline): SGHDN, FVKESK. V dropped 3 bases and J dropped 5; count of bases not matched to a gene: 13.

The rearrangement uses TRBV29-1 and TRBJ2-5, with a possible D match to TRBD2 (6 bases). The CDR3 extends over 13 amino acids. The V end lost 6 bases, the J end lost 4 bases, and 15 bases lay between the germline ends. The germline V gene has CDR1 SQVTM and CDR2 ANQGSEA. CDR3 in DNA: TGCAGCGTCTCTCCCGGGGGACGAGAGACCCAGTACTTC. Translated: CSVSPGGRETQYF.

The V and J genes are TRBV27 and TRBJ1-1; D is unclear. CDR3 length: 13 amino acids. Germline V gene sequence: CDR1 MNHEY, CDR2 SMNVEV (reference sequence). V lost 3 bases to trimming and J lost 3 bases, with 8 bases between them. The CDR3 DNA sequence: TGTGCCAGCAGTTTCCAACGACACACTGAAGCTTTCTTT. As protein: CASSFQRHTEAFF.

CDR3 sequence reads: CASSPDRGSEKLFF. Written as DNA, the CDR3 is TGCGCCAGCAGCCCGGACAGGGGTTCCGAAAAACTGTTTTTT. The chain combines TRBV5-1 with TRBJ1-4; 9 bases agree with TRBD1. The CDR3 sequence is 14 residues long. Germline trimming cut 4 bases from V and 8 bases from J; bases unmatched to any gene: 6. Per germline, CDR1 SGHRS and CDR2 YFSETQ.

The rearrangement joins TRBV6-1 to TRBJ2-1, with D perhaps TRBD2 (6 bases). Looked up from germline, CDR1 is MNHNS and CDR2 is SASEGT. V lost 4 bases, J lost 7 bases, and 20 bases lay in between. This CDR3 is 16 amino acids long. DNA of the CDR3: TGTGCCAGCAGTGCGGTTCCAGTGGGGGGTGGGAATGAGCAGTTCTTC. It yields the protein CASSAVPVGGGNEQFF.

This clone was seen a handful of times. The CDR3: CASSQVIRDTIYF. The DNA of the CDR3 is TGTGCCAGCAGCCAAGTTATCCGAGACACCATATATTTT. The chain combines TRBV4-2 with TRBJ1-3; no definite D call. CDR1 LGHNA and CDR2 YNFKEQ come from the germline V gene. Trimming took 1 base from V and 8 from J, leaving 9 bases between them. This CDR3 comprises 13 residues.

This chain connects TRBV10-3 to TRBJ2-3, with TRBD2 matching over 9 bases. CDR3 length equals 16 residues. Germline V gives CDR1 ENHRY, CDR2 SYGVKD. The J segment lost 0 bases and the V segment lost 0 bases, leaving 1 base of the junction unmatched. The DNA of the CDR3 is TGTGCCATCAGTGAGTCGCGGGGGGGGAGCACAGATACGCAGTATTTT. This encodes CAISESRGGSTDTQYF.

This chain links TRBV4-1 with TRBJ1-5; D is ambiguous. Germline CDR1 MGHRA, CDR2 YSYEKL. Deletions cut 2 bases from V and 7 bases from J, with 15 bases between. This CDR3 spans 15 amino acids. The chain's CDR3 is CASSQFAAERQPQHF. CDR3 in DNA: TGCGCCAGCAGCCAATTTGCAGCGGAGCGGCAGCCCCAGCATTTT.

This sequence joins TRBV5-5 and TRBJ1-5, with D uncertain. This CDR3 contains 17 residues. V was cut by 0 bases and J by 0 bases, with 13 bases left in between. Germline CDR1 and CDR2: SGHKS and YYEKEE (reference sequence). CDR3 in amino acids: CASSLGFGKYSNQPQHF. The CDR3 DNA reads TGTGCCAGCAGCTTGGGCTTCGGAAAATATAGCAATCAGCCCCAGCATTTT.

The chain uses TRBV4-1 and TRBJ1-3, with TRBD1 as a possible D gene (5 bases). Germline values: CDR1 MGHRA, CDR2 YSYEKL. Trimming took 0 bases from V and 0 from J, leaving 18 bases between them. CDR3 size: 19 residues. CDR3 region: CASSQDMGLFTSSGNTIYF. Written as DNA, the CDR3 is TGCGCCAGCAGCCAAGATATGGGACTCTTTACGAGCTCTGGAAACACCATATATTTT.

The chain employs TRBV5-6 and TRBJ1-5, with 11 bases fitting TRBD1. Germline loops: CDR1 SGHDT, CDR2 YYEEEE. This CDR3 is built from 17 residues. V lost 4 bases and J lost 1; bases outside the gene matches: 7. The CDR3 region has the DNA TGTGCCAGCAGCCTACGGACAGGGGGCGCGAGCAATCAGCCCCAGCATTTT. It specifies CASSLRTGGASNQPQHF.

The chain has TRBV4-1 and TRBJ2-7, with D possibly matching TRBD1 (5 bases). Germline V gene lookup returns CDR1 MGHRA and CDR2 YSYEKL. CDR3 length equals 14 residues. With 4 bases removed from V and 8 bases from J, the gap between germline ends came to 18 bases. CDR3 sequence: CASSLWGLGDKQYF. The CDR3 bases are TGCGCCAGCAGCCTCTGGGGCCTGGGCGACAAGCAGTACTTC.